These 27 T cell receptor beta chains share one sample of origin, sequenced in a study of OX40 agonist ivuxolimab in advanced cancers. The method was immunoSEQ multiplex PCR; TCRdb's version includes in-frame clones alone and lacks a portion of them. Of 150,000 to 190,000 clones in the sample, 85% to 95% were seen once. This specimen consisted of CD4+ or CD8+ T cells sorted from blood, obtained in a trial of the OX40 agonist ivuxolimab. These TCRs come from an adult with an advanced solid tumor such as melanoma, head and neck, liver or kidney cancer.

The CDR3 region has the DNA TGTGCCAGCAGAGGAGGAAGAGGGACCCAGTACTTC. It codes for CASRGGRGTQYF. V gene TRBV6-5 combines with J gene TRBJ2-5, with a possible D match to TRBD2 (5 bases). The CDR3 is 12 residues long. V lost 6 bases, J lost 7 bases, and 12 bases lay in between. Germline CDR1 MNHEY, CDR2 SVGAGI.

The V call is TRBV5-8, the J call TRBJ1-1; 7 positions match TRBD1. J was trimmed by 7 bases and V by 7 bases; bases with no gene match: 10. The V gene's germline CDR1 is SGHTS and CDR2 YDEGEE. This CDR3 is 13 amino acids long. CDR3 region: CASRPHTGVEAFF. Here the CDR3 DNA reads TGTGCCAGCCGCCCCCATACAGGGGTTGAAGCTTTCTTT. Full variable domain (missing parts from reference TRBV5-8 and TRBJ1-1): EAGVTQSPTHLIKTRGQQATLRCSPISGHTSVYWYQQALGLGLQFLLWYDEGEERNRGNFPPRFSGRQFPNYSSELNVNALELEDSALYLCASRPHTGVEAFFGQGTRLTVV.

The chain joins TRBV29-1 to TRBJ2-7, with no clear D. The V gene lost 4 bases and the J gene lost 1 base, with 8 bases spanning the gap. This CDR3 has 12 amino acids. Germline CDR1 and CDR2: SQVTM and ANQGSEA. CDR3 in DNA: TGCAGCGTTGGTGTAGATTCCTACGAGCAGTACTTC. It is translated as CSVGVDSYEQYF.

The rearrangement joins TRBV5-1 to TRBJ1-1; weak D call: TRBD1 (5 bases). V was clipped by 1 base and J by 6 bases, with 13 bases between them. CDR3 length: 14 amino acids. CDR1 and CDR2 (germline): SGHRS, YFSETQ. The CDR3 spells CASSLPRVGAEAFF. CDR3 bases: TGCGCCAGCAGCTTGCCCAGGGTGGGGGCTGAAGCTTTCTTT.

This sequence joins TRBV19 and TRBJ1-1, with 7 bases that match TRBD1. The CDR3 covers 14 residues. The germline CDR1 and CDR2 sequences are LNHDA and SQIVND (reference sequence). The junction had 8 bases not matched to a gene; V was cut back by 6 bases and J by 4 bases. CDR3 DNA: TGTGCCAGTAGCCATGTGACAGGGTCCACTGAAGCTTTCTTT. This translates into CASSHVTGSTEAFF.

The chain combines TRBV9 with TRBJ2-1; 8 nucleotides agree with TRBD2. The CDR3 runs 15 residues. J gave up 6 bases and V 4 bases, and 9 bases lay outside the gene matches. CDR1 and CDR2 (germline): SGDLS, YYNGEE. CDR3 region: CASSPGLVDGNEQFF. The CDR3 DNA reads as TGTGCCAGCAGCCCGGGACTAGTTGATGGCAATGAGCAGTTCTTC. Full variable domain (remainder filled in from reference TRBV9 and TRBJ2-1): DSGVTQTPKHLITATGQRVTLRCSPRSGDLSVYWYQQSLDQGLQFLIQYYNGEERAKGNILERFSAQQFPDLHSELNLSSLELGDSALYFCASSPGLVDGNEQFFGPGTRLTVL.

V usage is TRBV27 and J usage is TRBJ1-2, with 9 bases identical to TRBD1. The germline V gene has CDR1 MNHEY and CDR2 SMNVEV (reference sequence). CDR3 length: 13 residues. Trimming cost V 1 base and J 6 bases; bases outside gene matches: 0. This CDR3 reads CASSLYRGHGYTF. The CDR3 DNA is TGTGCCAGCAGTTTATACAGGGGGCATGGCTACACCTTC.

The chain links TRBV11-3 to TRBJ2-3, with D perhaps TRBD1 (6 bases). Germline V gene sequence: CDR1 SGHNT, CDR2 YENEEA. Trimming left V 5 bases short and J 5 bases short, with 20 bases between. The CDR3 has 16 residues. In DNA form, the CDR3 reads TGTGCCAGCAGCGGGGTGGGGGCCACCGGTGGAGATACGCAGTATTTT. It is translated as CASSGVGATGGDTQYF.

The chain is built from TRBV5-4 and TRBJ2-7; TRBD1 agrees at 10 bases. Losses at the gene ends were 3 bases for V and 2 bases for J; bases not matched to a gene: 5. The CDR3 is 15 amino acids. From germline, CDR1 is SGHNT and CDR2 YYREEE (reference sequence). The CDR3 region is CASSSGQGLAYEQYF. The CDR3 DNA reads TGTGCCAGCAGCTCGGGACAGGGGTTAGCCTACGAGCAGTACTTC.

The CDR3 DNA sequence: TGTGCCAGCAGCGTAGAGGCAGGAGTTCAGCCCCAGCATTTT. This codes for CASSVEAGVQPQHF. The chain uses TRBV9 and TRBJ1-5, with no clear D. In germline, CDR1 is SGDLS, CDR2 YYNGEE. The CDR3 loop spans 14 amino acids. V was clipped by 0 bases and J by 6 bases, with 10 bases between them.

The V and J genes are TRBV25-1 and TRBJ2-4; either TRBD1 or TRBD2 may supply D (5 bases each). V was clipped by 1 base and J by 6 bases, with 19 bases between them. CDR3 length: 17 amino acids. Per the germline V gene, CDR1 is MGHDK and CDR2 is SYGVNS. Written as DNA, the CDR3 is TGTGCCAGCAGTGAATCCTACGTCCGGGACCTAGGAAACATTCAGTACTTC. It encodes CASSESYVRDLGNIQYF.

This sequence joins TRBV7-2 and TRBJ2-4; tentative D call: TRBD2 (6 bases). This CDR3 has 14 residues. Trimming left V 4 bases short and J 6 bases short, with 13 bases between. CDR1 and CDR2 (germline): SGHTA, FQGNSA. The CDR3 sequence is CASSSSSGLNIQYF. The CDR3, as DNA: TGTGCCAGCAGCTCATCGAGCGGGCTAAACATTCAGTACTTC. The variable domain in full, with the rest retrieved from reference TRBV7-2 and TRBJ2-4, is GAGVSQSPSNKVTEKGKDVELRCDPISGHTALYWYRQSLGQGLEFLIYFQGNSAPDKSGLPSDRFSAERTGGSVSTLTIQRTQQEDSAVYLCASSSSSGLNIQYFGAGTRLSVL.

The chain combines TRBV15 with TRBJ1-2; 10 nucleotides line up with TRBD1. The trim removed 5 bases at V and 2 bases at J, leaving 2 bases unmatched. Germline CDR1 LNHNV, CDR2 YYDKDF (reference sequence). This CDR3 is built from 14 residues. CDR3 nucleotide sequence: TGTGCCACCAGCTGGGGACAGGGGAACTATGGCTACACCTTC. Translated, it gives CATSWGQGNYGYTF.

The rearrangement joins TRBV9 to TRBJ1-5; perhaps TRBD1 as D (5 bases). Germline V gives CDR1 SGDLS, CDR2 YYNGEE. The CDR3 totals 15 residues. Trimming removed 0 bases from V and 7 bases from J, with 14 bases in between. The CDR3 here is CASSVGEGADQPQHF. The CDR3 nucleotides are TGTGCCAGCAGCGTAGGGGAAGGGGCGGACCAGCCCCAGCATTTT.

The V and J genes are TRBV13 and TRBJ2-7; 9 bases line up with TRBD1. This CDR3 region has 14 residues. Germline V CDR1 and CDR2: PRHDT, FYEKMQ (reference sequence). V was pared by 6 bases and J by 4 bases, with 7 bases of the junction left unmatched. This chain's CDR3 is CASRTTGGGYEQYF. DNA for the CDR3: TGTGCCAGCAGAACAACAGGGGGCGGGTACGAGCAGTACTTC. The variable domain in full, completed from reference TRBV13 and TRBJ2-7, reads AAGVIQSPRHLIKEKRETATLKCYPIPRHDTVYWYQQGPGQDPQFLISFYEKMQSDKGSIPDRFSAQQFSDYHSELNMSSLELGDSALYFCASRTTGGGYEQYFGPGTRLTVT.

The chain couples TRBV7-3 to TRBJ2-3, with D possibly TRBD1 on 5 matching bases. The length of the CDR3 is 14 residues. CDR1 and CDR2 (germline): SGHTA, FQGTGA. The V end lost 2 bases, the J end lost 3 bases, and 9 bases lay between the germline ends. The CDR3 here is CASSLSRGTDTQYF. CDR3 DNA sequence: TGTGCCAGCAGCTTATCAAGGGGTACAGATACGCAGTATTTT.

With respect to this clone: The sample holds other DNA sequences that translate to the same CDR3. This chain's CDR3 is CSARSGTEAFF. The CDR3 DNA reads as TGCAGTGCTAGATCTGGGACAGAGGCTTTCTTT. The chain employs TRBV20-1 and TRBJ1-1; 7 bases agree with TRBD1. Trimming at V came to 2 bases and at J to 11 bases, leaving 5 bases not matched to a gene. This CDR3 has 11 residues. The V gene's germline CDR1 is DFQATT and CDR2 SNEGSKA (reference sequence).

This chain joins TRBV4-1 and TRBJ2-3, with 12 bases matching TRBD2. In germline, CDR1 is MGHRA, CDR2 YSYEKL. This CDR3 spans 17 amino acids. After removal of 4 bases from V and 4 bases from J, the junction contained 9 bases not matched to a gene. Here the CDR3 DNA reads TGCGCCAGCAGCCGCACGATAAGACTAGCGGGGGCAGATACGCAGTATTTT. Amino acid sequence: CASSRTIRLAGADTQYF.

V usage is TRBV29-1 and J usage is TRBJ2-3; D is perhaps TRBD2 (5 bases). Trimming stripped 3 bases from V and 2 bases from J, with 6 bases between. This CDR3 is built from 12 residues. Germline V gene sequence: CDR1 SQVTM, CDR2 ANQGSEA. Written as DNA, the CDR3 is TGCAGCGTTGAGGGAGACACAGATACGCAGTATTTT. It is translated as CSVEGDTDTQYF.

This chain uses TRBV6-5 with TRBJ1-5; D ambiguous. Between the trimmed V and J ends, which lost 5 bases and 0 bases, there was a span of 5 bases. Germline V gives CDR1 MNHEY, CDR2 SVGAGI. The CDR3 runs to 13 residues. The CDR3 DNA reads as TGTGCCAGCAGTGGTGATAGCAATCAGCCCCAGCATTTT. It encodes CASSGDSNQPQHF.

This sequence joins TRBV9 and TRBJ1-2, with D uncertain. The CDR3 has 13 amino acids. Trimming removed 0 bases at V and 2 bases at J, with 5 bases between. Looked up from germline, CDR1 is SGDLS and CDR2 is YYNGEE. The CDR3 bases are TGTGCCAGCAGCGTAGACAGCAACTATGGCTACACCTTC. It encodes CASSVDSNYGYTF.

The CDR3 spells CAWSVPEVGANVLTF. CDR3 coding DNA: TGTGCCTGGAGTGTCCCCGAGGTTGGGGCCAACGTCCTGACTTTC. The chain combines TRBV30 with TRBJ2-6, with D uncertain. V was pared by 0 bases and J by 3 bases, with 9 bases between. There are 15 residues in the CDR3. Germline V CDR1 and CDR2: GTSNPN, SVGIG (reference sequence).

The chain couples TRBV2 to TRBJ1-3; D call uncertain. Germline V gene lookup returns CDR1 SNHLY and CDR2 FYNNEI. Trimming removed 8 bases from V and 0 bases from J, with 11 bases in between. The CDR3 has 14 residues. CDR3 coding DNA: TGTGCCAGCTTCGGACGGACCTCTGGAAACACCATATATTTT. It specifies CASFGRTSGNTIYF.

This clone came up once. The J gene is TRBJ2-3, the V gene TRBV4-2; TRBD2 might be the D (6 bases). The CDR3 is made up of 14 amino acids. CDR1 and CDR2 (germline): LGHNA, YNFKEQ. Between the trimmed V and J ends, which lost 0 bases and 6 bases, there was a span of 10 bases. CDR3 sequence (DNA): TGTGCCAGCAGCCAAGATCGACTAGTGGATACGCAGTATTTT. Its protein is CASSQDRLVDTQYF.

The chain recombines TRBV2 with TRBJ1-4; D is unclear. The CDR3 is made up of 13 amino acids. Trimming pared 5 bases from V and 8 bases from J, leaving 12 bases between. The germline gives CDR1 SNHLY, CDR2 FYNNEI. CDR3 amino acids: CASSSPLGEKLFF. The CDR3 bases are TGTGCCAGCAGTTCACCTCTGGGGGAAAAACTGTTTTTT.

The rearrangement uses TRBV5-1 and TRBJ1-5, with unresolved D. In germline, CDR1 is SGHRS, CDR2 YFSETQ. This CDR3 region has 14 residues. Trimming took off 2 bases at V and 3 bases at J, with 9 bases between the two ends. For the CDR3, the DNA is TGCGCCAGCAGCTTAGACCAGCCCAATCAGCCCCAGCATTTT. Amino acid sequence: CASSLDQPNQPQHF.

Comments on this clone: A junction end diverges from the germline sequence, so it may reflect a read error. The rearrangement uses TRBV7-2 and TRBJ2-4; D might be TRBD1 (7 bases). The CDR3 totals 13 residues. CDR1 SGHTA and CDR2 FQGNSA come from the germline V gene. The CDR3 DNA is TGTGCCAGCAGCTTTGGGACAGTCAAAAGGAGGGACTTC. Residues: CASSFGTVKRRDF.